The T cell receptor beta chain under discussion was sequenced for a study of Graves' ophthalmopathy and Graves' hyperthyroidism. Exclusion applied to patients with other autoimmune diseases, uncontrolled infections, pregnancy or lactation. Germline trimming cut 0 bases from V and 5 bases from J; bases unmatched to any gene: 8. Germline V CDR1 and CDR2: MNHEY, SVGAGI. The CDR3 loop spans 16 amino acids. Scientists amplified the TCR beta CDR3 regions from RNA transcripts. HTBI primers were employed in first-round RT-PCR, then a second-round multiplex PCR followed. TCRdb reprocessed the multiplex PCR reads via MiXCR and lists one record per CDR3 protein. This table has a few hundred thousand distinct CDR3 sequences, 17% appearing once. This clonotype has at least ten counts. Antigen: not known. The study's findings and limits: Using 13 signatures, a model distinguished ophthalmopathy from stable hyperthyroidism, reaching more than 85% sensitivity and about 81% specificity. As the model predicted ophthalmopathy progression, it achieved a sensitivity of around 70% and a specificity of around 76%.

The chain combines TRBV6-5 with TRBJ2-5, with 8 nucleotides matching TRBD2. Sequenced sample: peripheral blood. This receptor was identified in an adult woman with stable Graves' hyperthyroidism. CDR3 bases: TGTGCCAGCAGTTACTCTTCCGGGAGGGCCTTGGAGACCCAGTACTTC. This translates into CASSYSSGRALETQYF.